This T cell receptor (beta chain) was identified during a study of T cell responses to AZD1222 COVID-19 vaccine. This clone was seen once. Produced via immunoSEQ multiplex PCR; TCRdb's table is partial and in-frame only. The repertoire holds 100,000 to 130,000 clones, with roughly nine tenths as singletons. The V gene end was trimmed by 9 bases and the J gene end by 3 bases; junction bases not matched to a gene: 6. There are 13 residues in the CDR3. Germline CDR1 reads MNHEY; CDR2 reads SVGAGI. This sequence was found in an adult in good health. Here the sequenced sample was peripheral blood, taken on day 0 of AZD1222 vaccination. The chain recombines TRBV6-5 with TRBJ2-7; TRBD1 matches 9 bases. The CDR3 DNA sequence: TGTGCCAGGGCGGCGGGACAGGGCTACGAGCAGTACTTC. The encoded protein is CARAAGQGYEQYF.